This T cell receptor beta chain appears in the sequencing data of a study of identical twins. Study-wide findings and caveats: The study found weaker excess twin sharing in beta out-of-frame sequences. Fewer insertions characterized abundant cord blood beta clonotypes, whereas memory repertoires showed none. The authors noted that invariant MAIT and iNKT cells could partly confound zero-insertion analyses.

This clonotype was seen only a few times. Its antigen remains unknown. Healthy Caucasian individuals made up all the donors. Germline CDR1 is SGDLS and CDR2 is YYNGEE. V gave up 4 bases and J gave up 1 base, with 11 bases separating them. This CDR3 is built from 14 residues. TCRdb itself ran the 5' RACE reads through MiXCR, one entry per CDR3 protein. This table has around 1.7 million distinct CDR3 sequences, around 29% appearing once. The clonotype comes from a newborn girl in good health. The sequenced sample was cord blood. The chain links TRBV9 to TRBJ2-5; tentative D call: TRBD1 (5 bases). CDR3 region: CASSQAQGQETQYF. CDR3 sequence (DNA): TGTGCCAGCAGCCAAGCGCAGGGCCAAGAGACCCAGTACTTC.